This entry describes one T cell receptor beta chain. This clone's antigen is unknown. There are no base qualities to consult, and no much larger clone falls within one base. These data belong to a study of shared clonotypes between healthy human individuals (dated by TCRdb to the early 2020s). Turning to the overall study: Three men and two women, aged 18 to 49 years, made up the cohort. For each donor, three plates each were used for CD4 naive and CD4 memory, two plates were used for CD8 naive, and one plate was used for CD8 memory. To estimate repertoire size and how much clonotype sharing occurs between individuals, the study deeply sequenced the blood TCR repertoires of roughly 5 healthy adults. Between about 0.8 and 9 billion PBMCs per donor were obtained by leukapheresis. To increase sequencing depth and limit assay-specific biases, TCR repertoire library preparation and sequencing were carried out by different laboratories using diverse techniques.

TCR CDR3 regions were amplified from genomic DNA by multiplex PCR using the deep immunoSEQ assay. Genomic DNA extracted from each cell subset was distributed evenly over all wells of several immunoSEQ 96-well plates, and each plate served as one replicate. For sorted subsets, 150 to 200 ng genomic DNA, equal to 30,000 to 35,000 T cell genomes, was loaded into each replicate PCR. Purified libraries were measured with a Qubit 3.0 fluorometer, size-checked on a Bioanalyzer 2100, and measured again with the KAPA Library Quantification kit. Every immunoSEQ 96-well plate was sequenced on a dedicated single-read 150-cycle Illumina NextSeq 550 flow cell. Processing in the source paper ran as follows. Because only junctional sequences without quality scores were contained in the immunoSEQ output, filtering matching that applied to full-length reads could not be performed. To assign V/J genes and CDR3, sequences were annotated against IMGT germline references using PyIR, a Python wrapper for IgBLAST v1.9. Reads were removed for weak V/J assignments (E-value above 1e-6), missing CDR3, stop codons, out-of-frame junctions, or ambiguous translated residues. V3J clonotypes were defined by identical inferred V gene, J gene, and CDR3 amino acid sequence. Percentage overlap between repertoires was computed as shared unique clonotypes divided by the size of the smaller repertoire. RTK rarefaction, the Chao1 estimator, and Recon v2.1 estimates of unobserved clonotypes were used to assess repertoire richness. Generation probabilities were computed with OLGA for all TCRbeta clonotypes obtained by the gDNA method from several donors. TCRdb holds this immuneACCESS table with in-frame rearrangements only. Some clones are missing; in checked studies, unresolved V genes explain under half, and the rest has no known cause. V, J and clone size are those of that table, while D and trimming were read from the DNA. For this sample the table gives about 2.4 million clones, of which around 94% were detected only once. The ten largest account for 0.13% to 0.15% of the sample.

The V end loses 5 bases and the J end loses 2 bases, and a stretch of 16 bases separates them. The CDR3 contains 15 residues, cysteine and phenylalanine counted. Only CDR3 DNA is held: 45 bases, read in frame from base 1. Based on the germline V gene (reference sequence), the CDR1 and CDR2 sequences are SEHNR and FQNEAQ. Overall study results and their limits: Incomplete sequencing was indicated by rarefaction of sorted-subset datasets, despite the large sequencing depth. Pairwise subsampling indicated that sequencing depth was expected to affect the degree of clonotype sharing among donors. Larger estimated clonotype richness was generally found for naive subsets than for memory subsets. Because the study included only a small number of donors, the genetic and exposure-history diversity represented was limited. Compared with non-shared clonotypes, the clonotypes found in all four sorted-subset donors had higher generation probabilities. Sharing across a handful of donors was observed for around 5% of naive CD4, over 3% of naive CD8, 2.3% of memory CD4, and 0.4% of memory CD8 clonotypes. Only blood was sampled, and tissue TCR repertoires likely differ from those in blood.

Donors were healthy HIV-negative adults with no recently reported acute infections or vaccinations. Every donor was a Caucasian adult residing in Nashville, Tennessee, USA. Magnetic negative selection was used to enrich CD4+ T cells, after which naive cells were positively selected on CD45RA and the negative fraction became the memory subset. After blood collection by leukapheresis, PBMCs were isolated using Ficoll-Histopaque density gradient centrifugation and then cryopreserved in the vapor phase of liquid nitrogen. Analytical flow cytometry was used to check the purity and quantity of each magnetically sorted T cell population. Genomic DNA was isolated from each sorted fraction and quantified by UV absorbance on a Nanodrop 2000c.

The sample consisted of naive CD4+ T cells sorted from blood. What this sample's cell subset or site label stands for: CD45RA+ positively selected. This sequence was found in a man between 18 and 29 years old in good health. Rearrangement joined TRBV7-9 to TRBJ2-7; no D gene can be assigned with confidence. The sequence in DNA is TGTGCCAGCAGCCGTACCTTGACGGGTACCTACGAGCAGTACTTC. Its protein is CASSRTLTGTYEQYF.